One sample yielded the 11 T cell receptor beta chains listed below, sequenced in a study of a mutant IDH1 vaccine in newly diagnosed glioma. Noted time point: baseline, week 1 (first vaccination visit). This sample's treatment: pre-vaccination baseline after standard-of-care therapy. Using immunoSEQ multiplex PCR, the repertoire was profiled, and TCRdb retains in-frame clones only, with some absent. The data show approximately 36,000 clones, roughly 92% seen once. The sample here was PBMCs, taken from a glioma patient treated with radiotherapy, temozolomide or both. All receptors come from a man between 18 and 29 years old with glioma.

This rearrangement joins TRBV30 to TRBJ1-2; unclear D gene. The CDR3 has 14 residues. Looked up from germline, CDR1 is GTSNPN and CDR2 is SVGIG (reference sequence). V shed 4 bases and J shed 3 bases, with 15 bases lying between them. CDR3 sequence: CAWNSRNRDYGYTF. The CDR3 nucleotides are TGTGCCTGGAATAGCAGAAATAGGGACTATGGCTACACCTTC.

The rearrangement joins TRBV7-9 to TRBJ1-4, with D perhaps matching TRBD1 (5 bases). The CDR3 has 14 amino acids. V was shortened by 5 bases and J by 6 bases, with 13 bases between the two germline ends. Germline CDR1 SEHNR, CDR2 FQNEAQ (reference sequence). CDR3 sequence reads: CASSRWGGYEKLFF. DNA of the CDR3: TGTGCCAGCAGCCGTTGGGGCGGCTATGAAAAACTGTTTTTT.

The chain uses TRBV10-3 and TRBJ1-2, with 7 nucleotides matching TRBD1. The CDR3 runs to 15 residues. Germline V lookup: CDR1 ENHRY, CDR2 SYGVKD. V gave up 2 bases and J gave up 0 bases; unmatched junction bases: 3. In DNA, the CDR3 is TGTGCCATCAGTGAGACGGGACAGACTAACTATGGCTACACCTTC. Protein sequence: CAISETGQTNYGYTF.

The chain joins TRBV25-1 to TRBJ2-1, with 11 bases lining up with TRBD2. Germline trimming cut 6 bases from V and 6 bases from J; bases unmatched to any gene: 10. The CDR3 has 16 residues. Looked up from germline, CDR1 is MGHDK and CDR2 is SYGVNS. DNA of the CDR3: TGTGCCAGCAGCCGGATCGGGACTAGCGGTCTCAATGAGCAGTTCTTC. This translates into CASSRIGTSGLNEQFF.

The chain combines TRBV19 with TRBJ2-3, with D uncertain. Between the trimmed V and J ends, which lost 4 bases and 4 bases, there was a span of 9 bases. Germline-derived CDR1 and CDR2 are LNHDA and SQIVND (reference sequence). The length of the CDR3 is 13 residues. This CDR3 is CASSKQAPDTQYF. CDR3 bases: TGTGCCAGTAGTAAGCAGGCCCCAGATACGCAGTATTTT.

This chain connects TRBV27 to TRBJ1-5, with D possibly matching TRBD1 (6 bases). Germline-derived CDR1 and CDR2 are MNHEY and SMNVEV (reference sequence). The V gene lost 4 bases and the J gene lost 3 bases, with 10 bases spanning the gap. The CDR3 has 14 amino acids. The DNA of the CDR3 is TGTGCCAGCAGTTGGGGGGCGGACAATCAGCCCCAGCATTTT. Protein sequence: CASSWGADNQPQHF.

The chain has TRBV15 and TRBJ2-3; D perhaps matches TRBD1 (6 bases). CDR1 is LNHNV, CDR2 YYDKDF, per germline (reference sequence). The CDR3 totals 15 residues. The germline V and J ends were trimmed by 2 bases and 1 base, with 10 bases remaining between them. The DNA for the CDR3 is TGTGCCACCAGCAGAACAGGGAGCGGCACAGATACGCAGTATTTT. Amino acid sequence: CATSRTGSGTDTQYF.

The V gene is TRBV5-1, the J gene TRBJ2-2, with D tentatively TRBD1 (6 bases). The germline V gene encodes CDR1 SGHRS and CDR2 YFSETQ. The CDR3 sequence is 15 residues long. V lost 1 base and J 0 bases, leaving 7 bases between the germline ends. CDR3 in amino acids: CASSLPGANTGELFF. In nucleotides, the CDR3 is TGCGCCAGCAGCTTGCCAGGGGCGAACACCGGGGAGCTGTTTTTT.

This clone was counted once. CDR3 nucleotide sequence: TGTGCCAGTAGTTCAATAGCGGACTTCTCCTACGAGCAGTACTTC. Translated, it gives CASSSIADFSYEQYF. The rearrangement uses TRBV19 and TRBJ2-7; D may be TRBD2 (6 bases). V shed 5 bases and J shed 0 bases, with 14 bases lying between them. The CDR3 sequence is 15 residues long. The germline CDR1 and CDR2 sequences are LNHDA and SQIVND (reference sequence).

The J gene is TRBJ2-3, the V gene TRBV23-1; no definite D call. TRBV23-1 is given ORF status, its function remaining uncertain. Trimming took off 0 bases at V and 11 bases at J, with 18 bases between the two ends. The CDR3 spans 15 residues. Here the CDR3 reads CASSQSREILSEQYF. CDR3 sequence (DNA): TGCGCCAGCAGTCAATCTCGCGAGATCCTGAGCGAGCAGTATTTT.

This clone was observed a single time. The chain carries TRBV2 and TRBJ1-2; weak D call: TRBD1 (5 bases). Germline V gives CDR1 SNHLY, CDR2 FYNNEI. The V end lost 6 bases, the J end lost 0 bases, and 8 bases lay between the germline ends. The CDR3 length is 13 residues. The CDR3 bases are TGTGCCAGCAGGGGGCAAGCTAACTATGGCTACACCTTC. Its translation: CASRGQANYGYTF.